One sample yielded the 28 T cell receptor beta chains listed below, sequenced in a study of shared clonotypes between healthy human individuals. Profiled with immunoSEQ multiplex PCR; TCRdb holds only in-frame clones, not every one. This table has about 1 million clones, around 76% appearing once. What was sequenced was memory CD4+ T cells sorted from blood. Subset of the sample: CD45RA-negative fraction. Every receptor here comes from a man younger than 30 in good health.

The genes are TRBV4-2 and TRBJ2-1; 14 bases fit TRBD2. Germline V gives CDR1 LGHNA, CDR2 YNFKEQ. The CDR3 extends over 18 amino acids. J was trimmed by 5 bases and V by 0 bases; bases with no gene match: 6. Written as DNA, the CDR3 is TGTGCCAGCAGCCAAGAAGGGACTAGCGGGGGTAAAAACAATGAGCAGTTCTTC. It specifies CASSQEGTSGGKNNEQFF.

The chain couples TRBV7-9 to TRBJ2-7, with a possible D match to TRBD1 (6 bases). V dropped 5 bases and J dropped 2 bases, with 13 bases sitting between them. Germline-derived CDR1 and CDR2 are SEHNR and FQNEAQ (reference sequence). There are 14 residues in the CDR3. The CDR3 protein is CASSRLTGTYEQYF. CDR3 coding DNA: TGTGCCAGCAGCCGCCTGACAGGCACCTACGAGCAGTACTTC.

This sequence joins TRBV5-1 and TRBJ1-1; 7 bases match TRBD1. CDR3 length: 14 amino acids. Germline V lookup: CDR1 SGHRS, CDR2 YFSETQ. V trimming: 0 bases; J trimming: 7 bases; junction bases outside the gene matches: 6. CDR3 coding DNA: TGCGCCAGCAGCTTGGCGGGGACAGCTTTTGAAGCTTTCTTT. It codes for CASSLAGTAFEAFF.

The V and J genes are TRBV5-5 and TRBJ2-2; TRBD1 agrees at 7 bases. Germline CDR1 is SGHKS and CDR2 is YYEKEE (reference sequence). V dropped 7 bases and J dropped 5; count of bases not matched to a gene: 14. This CDR3 contains 16 residues. The CDR3 reads CASGDREKSKTGELFF. The CDR3 DNA reads TGTGCCAGCGGCGACAGGGAAAAATCAAAAACCGGGGAGCTGTTTTTT.

The genes are TRBV7-2 and TRBJ1-1, with a possible D match to TRBD1 (5 bases). This CDR3 region has 15 residues. CDR1 and CDR2 from the germline V gene are SGHTA and FQGNSA. With 5 bases removed from V and 2 bases from J, the gap between germline ends came to 15 bases. The CDR3 spells CASSPGRSRNTEAFF. In DNA form, the CDR3 reads TGTGCCAGCAGCCCGGGACGGTCGAGAAACACTGAAGCTTTCTTT. The variable domain in full, completed from reference TRBV7-2 and TRBJ1-1, reads GAGVSQSPSNKVTEKGKDVELRCDPISGHTALYWYRQSLGQGLEFLIYFQGNSAPDKSGLPSDRFSAERTGGSVSTLTIQRTQQEDSAVYLCASSPGRSRNTEAFFGQGTRLTVV.

CDR3 amino acids: CASSFDSKNTEAFF. The CDR3 DNA reads TGTGCCAGCAGCTTCGACAGTAAGAACACTGAAGCTTTCTTT. V is TRBV7-3 and J is TRBJ1-1; D possibly corresponds to TRBD1 (5 bases). CDR1 SGHTA and CDR2 FQGTGA come from the germline V gene. This CDR3 is built from 14 residues. The ends were cut back, 3 bases at V and 1 base at J, with 9 bases in the middle.

The sample holds many counts of this clone. This chain joins TRBV7-2 and TRBJ2-2; no clear D. In germline, CDR1 is SGHTA, CDR2 FQGNSA. The CDR3 contains 15 residues. The V and J ends lost 0 bases and 3 bases respectively, with 8 bases between them. CDR3 sequence: CASSLARQDTGELFF. The CDR3 DNA reads TGTGCCAGCAGCTTAGCGCGGCAGGACACCGGGGAGCTGTTTTTT.

The rearrangement joins TRBV18 to TRBJ2-1, with 7 positions matching TRBD2. Germline V gives CDR1 KGHSH, CDR2 LQKENI. Trimming removed 0 bases from V and 7 bases from J; junction bases left unmatched: 3. The CDR3 has 14 residues. CDR3 sequence reads: CASSPPGGKNEQFF. The CDR3, as DNA: TGTGCCAGCTCACCACCGGGAGGGAAGAATGAGCAGTTCTTC. Combining the CDR3 with reference TRBV18 and TRBJ2-1 gives the whole variable domain NAGVMQNPRHLVRRRGQEARLRCSPMKGHSHVYWYRQLPEEGLKFMVYLQKENIIDESGMPKERFSAEFPKEGPSILRIQQVVRGDSAAYFCASSPPGGKNEQFFGPGTRLTVL.

This clone was counted only a few times. V is TRBV19 and J is TRBJ1-2, with 8 bases identical to TRBD1. The CDR3 runs 14 residues. Germline V gene data show CDR1 as LNHDA and CDR2 as SQIVND (reference sequence). Trimming at V came to 7 bases and at J to 8 bases, leaving 12 bases not matched to a gene. As DNA, the CDR3 is TGTGCCAGTACCTTGGACAGGGCCGGGGGAGGCTACACCTTC. This translates into CASTLDRAGGGYTF.

V gene TRBV6-6 combines with J gene TRBJ2-7; 9 bases align to TRBD1. CDR1 and CDR2 (germline): MNHNY, SVGAGI (reference sequence). CDR3 size: 15 residues. J was trimmed by 2 bases and V by 2 bases; bases with no gene match: 4. This chain's CDR3 is CASSYRGTGTYEQYF. In DNA form, the CDR3 reads TGTGCCAGCAGTTACCGCGGGACAGGGACCTACGAGCAGTACTTC.

This clone was recorded a few times. The identical CDR3 is also encoded by other nucleotide sequences in the sample. The chain uses TRBV7-2 and TRBJ2-3; D unresolved. This CDR3 is 12 amino acids long. Germline V gene lookup returns CDR1 SGHTA and CDR2 FQGNSA. V lost 5 bases, J lost 2 bases, and 5 bases lay in between. CDR3 amino acids: CASSPNTDTQYF. The CDR3 DNA follows: TGTGCCAGCAGCCCAAACACAGATACGCAGTATTTT.

Concerning this clone: A much larger clone differs by one base, so this may be a read error. V gene TRBV7-2 combines with J gene TRBJ1-1; D gene unclear. The CDR3 runs 14 residues. Germline assignment: CDR1 SGHTA and CDR2 FQGNSA. This CDR3 is CASRSGVWNTEASF. DNA for the CDR3: TGTGCCAGCAGATCGGGTGTTTGGAACACTGAAGCTTCCTTT. Full variable domain (remainder filled in from reference TRBV7-2 and TRBJ1-1): GAGVSQSPSNKVTEKGKDVELRCDPISGHTALYWYRQSLGQGLEFLIYFQGNSAPDKSGLPSDRFSAERTGGSVSTLTIQRTQQEDSAVYLCASRSGVWNTEASFGQGTRLTVV.

This clone was recorded only once. V usage is TRBV7-2 and J usage is TRBJ2-1, with D possibly being TRBD2 (5 bases). The CDR3 is 16 residues long. Per germline, CDR1 SGHTA and CDR2 FQGNSA. Trimming took 0 bases from V and 2 from J, leaving 11 bases between them. CDR3 protein: CASSLARSGPYNEQFF. Here the CDR3 DNA reads TGTGCCAGCAGCTTAGCGCGAAGCGGACCCTACAATGAGCAGTTCTTC.

The gene calls are TRBV6-1 and TRBJ1-5; D remains ambiguous. The CDR3 spans 15 residues. Germline assignment: CDR1 MNHNS and CDR2 SASEGT. The V end was cut by 10 bases, the J end by 3 bases, with 19 bases between. The CDR3 nucleotides are TGTGCCATCGAAGGACGGGAGAGTAACAATCAGCCCCAGCATTTT. Translated, it gives CAIEGRESNNQPQHF.

The genes are TRBV5-1 and TRBJ1-2, with 8 bases identical to TRBD1. J lost 1 base, V lost 3 bases, and 5 bases had no gene match. The germline gives CDR1 SGHRS, CDR2 YFSETQ. This CDR3 contains 15 residues. The chain's CDR3 is CASSYGQGGNYGYTF. CDR3 bases: TGCGCCAGCAGCTACGGACAGGGTGGTAACTATGGCTACACCTTC.

The rearrangement links TRBV6-5 to TRBJ1-1; D remains unclear. The V gene lost 6 bases and the J gene lost 1 base, with 15 bases spanning the gap. Germline CDR1 is MNHEY and CDR2 is SVGAGI. CDR3 length: 15 residues. The CDR3 loop reads CASSKQLDKNTEAFF. The CDR3 nucleotides read TGTGCCAGCAGCAAGCAATTAGATAAGAACACTGAAGCTTTCTTT.

The genes are TRBV7-9 and TRBJ2-2; TRBD1 might be the D (5 bases). V was shortened by 10 bases and J by 0 bases, with 12 bases between the two germline ends. Germline CDR1 reads SEHNR; CDR2 reads FQNEAQ (reference sequence). This CDR3 has 14 residues. DNA for the CDR3: TGTGCCACTTCCGACAGATCGAACACCGGGGAGCTGTTTTTT. It yields the protein CATSDRSNTGELFF.

This rearrangement joins TRBV5-4 to TRBJ2-1; 8 bases align to TRBD2. The CDR3 contains 15 residues. The germline gives CDR1 SGHNT, CDR2 YYREEE (reference sequence). V shed 1 base, J shed 10 bases, and the junction held 10 bases outside the gene matches. CDR3 nucleotides: TGTGCCAGCAGCTTGCGGGGACTAGATCGTTTAGAGCAGTTCTTC. Translated: CASSLRGLDRLEQFF.

This chain links TRBV11-3 with TRBJ2-3, with a weak D call TRBD2 (6 bases). Trimming removed 1 base from V and 3 bases from J, with 17 bases in between. There are 17 residues in the CDR3. Germline CDR1 and CDR2: SGHNT and YENEEA. CDR3 DNA: TGTGCCAGCAGCTTAGGGGTTTGGGGGGAACTGACAGATACGCAGTATTTT. This translates into CASSLGVWGELTDTQYF.

A few counts support this clone. The V gene is TRBV14, the J gene TRBJ2-3; D is possibly TRBD2 (6 bases). CDR3 length: 17 amino acids. The V end was cut by 0 bases, the J end by 2 bases, with 15 bases between. Germline CDR1 reads SGHDN; CDR2 reads FVKESK. CDR3 in amino acids: CASSQDIKRVATDTQYF. The CDR3, as DNA: TGTGCCAGCAGCCAAGATATAAAGCGGGTGGCCACAGATACGCAGTATTTT.

This clone showed up just a few times. The CDR3 is CAISDLGTAEAFF. In nucleotides, the CDR3 is TGTGCCATCAGTGACCTTGGGACGGCTGAAGCTTTCTTT. The chain couples TRBV10-3 to TRBJ1-1, with a weak D call TRBD1 (5 bases). The CDR3 has 13 residues. Germline-derived CDR1 and CDR2 are ENHRY and SYGVKD. V was shortened by 3 bases and J by 6 bases, with 11 bases between the two germline ends.

This chain joins TRBV27 and TRBJ1-1, with TRBD1 identical over 10 bases. CDR3 length: 16 residues. With V trimmed by 4 bases and J by 0 bases, 5 bases remained unmatched. The germline CDR1 and CDR2 sequences are MNHEY and SMNVEV (reference sequence). The CDR3 nucleotides are TGTGCCAGCAGTTGGGACAGGGGTTCAATGAACACTGAAGCTTTCTTT. Translating gives CASSWDRGSMNTEAFF.

The chain employs TRBV9 and TRBJ2-1, with 8 nucleotides matching TRBD2. CDR3 size: 19 residues. V was clipped by 3 bases and J by 1 base; unmatched bases: 15. The germline V gene encodes CDR1 SGDLS and CDR2 YYNGEE. The CDR3 protein is CASSELAGPSGFSYNEQFF. The CDR3 nucleotides are TGTGCCAGCAGCGAATTAGCGGGGCCGTCCGGCTTTTCCTACAATGAGCAGTTCTTC.

This chain uses TRBV7-9 with TRBJ2-7; 9 bases are shared with TRBD1. CDR1 and CDR2 (germline): SEHNR, FQNEAQ (reference sequence). There are 16 residues in the CDR3. V lost 5 bases to trimming and J lost 0 bases; unmatched junction nucleotides: 8. As DNA, the CDR3 is TGTGCCAGCAGCATGCGGACAGGGGCTGTCTCCTACGAGCAGTACTTC. It translates to CASSMRTGAVSYEQYF.

This clone was recorded at least ten times. Other DNA sequences of this sample code for an identical CDR3. J is TRBJ2-2 and V is TRBV4-1; D not resolved. The CDR3 loop spans 17 amino acids. V lost 1 base, J lost 2 bases, and 14 bases lay in between. Germline V gives CDR1 MGHRA, CDR2 YSYEKL. The CDR3, as DNA: TGCGCCAGCAGCCAAGTCGATATGGGGTTTAACACCGGGGAGCTGTTTTTT. Translating it yields CASSQVDMGFNTGELFF.

The chain links TRBV29-1 to TRBJ1-2, with TRBD1 identical over 7 bases. Unmatched junction bases numbered 10, after V lost 6 bases and J lost 6 bases. Germline CDR1 SQVTM, CDR2 ANQGSEA. CDR3 size: 13 residues. The CDR3 loop reads CSVRTGDSDGYTF. In DNA form, the CDR3 reads TGCAGCGTCAGGACAGGAGACTCAGATGGCTACACCTTC.

This clone has just a few counts. The sample has other DNA sequences that encode this CDR3 too. The CDR3 is CATSRGGSSYEQYF. The CDR3 DNA is TGTGCCACCAGCAGAGGCGGGAGCTCCTACGAGCAGTACTTC. The chain uses TRBV15 and TRBJ2-7; 7 bases match TRBD2. The V gene's germline CDR1 is LNHNV and CDR2 YYDKDF (reference sequence). Losses at the gene ends were 1 base for V and 0 bases for J; bases not matched to a gene: 0. The CDR3 extends over 14 amino acids.

The chain couples TRBV2 to TRBJ1-5, with a weak D call TRBD1 (5 bases). In germline, CDR1 is SNHLY, CDR2 FYNNEI. Trimming left V 4 bases short and J 5 bases short, with 12 bases between. This CDR3 spans 14 amino acids. CDR3 protein: CASSGAGIYQPQHF. Here the CDR3 DNA reads TGTGCCAGCAGTGGAGCAGGGATTTATCAGCCCCAGCATTTT. The full variable domain, completed using reference TRBV2 and TRBJ1-5, is EPEVTQTPSHQVTQMGQEVILRCVPISNHLYFYWYRQILGQKVEFLVSFYNNEISEKSEIFDDQFSVERPDGSNFTLKIRSTKLEDSAMYFCASSGAGIYQPQHFGDGTRLSIL.